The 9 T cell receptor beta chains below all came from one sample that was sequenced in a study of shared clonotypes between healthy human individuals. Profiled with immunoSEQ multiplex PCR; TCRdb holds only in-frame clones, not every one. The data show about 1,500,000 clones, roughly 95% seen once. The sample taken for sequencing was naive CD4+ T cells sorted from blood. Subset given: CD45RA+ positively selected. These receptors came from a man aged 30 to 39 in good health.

CDR3 sequence: CSALGDRTYNEQFF. The CDR3 nucleotides are TGCAGCGCCCTGGGAGACAGGACCTACAATGAGCAGTTCTTC. The genes are TRBV29-1 and TRBJ2-1, with D maybe TRBD1 (6 bases). CDR3 size: 14 residues. Germline CDR1 SQVTM, CDR2 ANQGSEA. Trimming took off 7 bases at V and 2 bases at J, with 15 bases between the two ends.

CDR3 bases: TGTGCCAGCAGCCGAATTGGGAATGAGCAGTTCTTC. This codes for CASSRIGNEQFF. The V and J genes are TRBV27 and TRBJ2-1; no firm D call. Germline CDR1 reads MNHEY; CDR2 reads SMNVEV (reference sequence). The CDR3 has 12 amino acids. V was trimmed by 6 bases and J by 7 bases, leaving 10 bases between them.

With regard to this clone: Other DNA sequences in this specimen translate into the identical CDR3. The chain's CDR3 is CASSPREDTQYF. CDR3 coding DNA: TGTGCCAGCTCACCACGGGAGGATACGCAGTATTTT. The chain has TRBV18 and TRBJ2-3, with D tentatively TRBD2 (5 bases). Deletions cut 1 base from V and 6 bases from J, with 5 bases between. Germline V gene sequence: CDR1 KGHSH, CDR2 LQKENI. The CDR3 covers 12 residues.

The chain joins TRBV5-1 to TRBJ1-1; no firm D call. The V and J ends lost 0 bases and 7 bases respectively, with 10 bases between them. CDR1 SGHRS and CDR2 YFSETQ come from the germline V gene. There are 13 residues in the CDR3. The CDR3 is CASSLGSTFEAFF. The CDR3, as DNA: TGCGCCAGCAGCTTGGGATCCACCTTTGAAGCTTTCTTT.

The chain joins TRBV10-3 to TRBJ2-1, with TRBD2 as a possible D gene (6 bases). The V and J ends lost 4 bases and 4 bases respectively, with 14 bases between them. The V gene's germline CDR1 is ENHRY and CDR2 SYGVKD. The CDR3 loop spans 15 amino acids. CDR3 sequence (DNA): TGTGCCATCAGTGGCCCTTCGGGAGTGTACAATGAGCAGTTCTTC. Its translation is CAISGPSGVYNEQFF.

The CDR3 here is CATRRGLQETQYF. The CDR3 DNA is TGTGCCACTCGAAGGGGCCTCCAAGAGACCCAGTACTTC. The V gene is TRBV15, the J gene TRBJ2-5; perhaps TRBD1 as D (5 bases). Germline V gene data show CDR1 as LNHNV and CDR2 as YYDKDF (reference sequence). Trimming removed 9 bases from V and 1 base from J, with 12 bases in between. This CDR3 is built from 13 residues.

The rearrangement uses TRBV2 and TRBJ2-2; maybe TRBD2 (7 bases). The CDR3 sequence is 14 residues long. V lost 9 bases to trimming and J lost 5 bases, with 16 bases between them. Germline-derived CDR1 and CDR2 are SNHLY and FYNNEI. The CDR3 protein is CASGGGGRTGELFF. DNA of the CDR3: TGTGCCAGTGGAGGGGGAGGGAGGACCGGGGAGCTGTTTTTT.

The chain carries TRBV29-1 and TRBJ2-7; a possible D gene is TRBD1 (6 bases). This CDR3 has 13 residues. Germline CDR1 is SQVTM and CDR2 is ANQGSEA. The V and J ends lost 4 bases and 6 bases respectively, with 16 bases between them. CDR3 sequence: CSVVMPGESEQYF. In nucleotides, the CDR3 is TGCAGCGTTGTGATGCCAGGGGAAAGCGAGCAGTACTTC.

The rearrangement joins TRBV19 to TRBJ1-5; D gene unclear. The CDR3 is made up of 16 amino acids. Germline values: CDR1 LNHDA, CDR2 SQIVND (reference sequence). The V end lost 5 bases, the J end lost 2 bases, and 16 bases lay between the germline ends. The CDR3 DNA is TGTGCCAGTAGTGATGTTGCCGGATCGCGCAATCAGCCCCAGCATTTT. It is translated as CASSDVAGSRNQPQHF.